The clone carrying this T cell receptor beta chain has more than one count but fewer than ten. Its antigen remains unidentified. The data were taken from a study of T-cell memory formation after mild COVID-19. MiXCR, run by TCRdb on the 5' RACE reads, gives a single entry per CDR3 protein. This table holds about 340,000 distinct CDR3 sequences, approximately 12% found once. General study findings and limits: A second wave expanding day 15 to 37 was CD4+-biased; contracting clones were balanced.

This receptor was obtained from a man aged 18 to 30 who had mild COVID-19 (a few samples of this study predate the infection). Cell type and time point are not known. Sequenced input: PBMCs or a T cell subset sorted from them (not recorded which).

The CDR3 nucleotides are TGTGCCAGCAGTTTATATAGGTTAGGGGGTCACGCTTTCTTT. Encoded protein: CASSLYRLGGHAFF. The chain links TRBV28 to TRBJ1-1; D may be TRBD1 (6 bases). CDR1 and CDR2 from the germline V gene are MDHEN and SYDVKM. V was pared by 1 base and J by 11 bases, with 17 bases between. This CDR3 is built from 14 residues.